This is a list of T cell receptor beta chains from one sample in a study of tumor-infiltrating lymphocytes in localized non-small cell lung cancer. Clones were read by immunoSEQ multiplex PCR, and TCRdb kept only the in-frame ones, dropping some. This table holds 9,500 or so clones, roughly 80% found once. Sample: uninvolved lung tissue not adjacent to the tumor. These receptors all stem from a human donor with non-small cell lung cancer. Each CDR3 is given with its conserved first and last residue. D genes are given only for firm matches. Where a row states a size, it is once, few, many or the class of an expanded clone; other rows omit it.

TRBV7-9,.,.,CASSFTYQETQYF
TRBV7-2,TRBD2,.,CASSLMVLAGVDNEQFF
TRBV7-8,.,.,CASSLALLGGGEKLFF
TRBV6-1,.,.,CASSPYRDIRQPQHF
TRBV28,TRBD1,once,CASSLLGGRTDTQYF
TRBV6-1,.,.,CASSEGWDQETQYF
TRBV6-5,.,.,CASSYSAAARNTEAFF
TRBV5-6,.,.,CASSLFTGEAFF
TRBV7-3,TRBD2,few,CASSLMPGLGDNEQFF
TRBV29-1,.,few,CSVEGNTEAFF
TRBV18,TRBD1,.,CASSPGTGDSPLHF
TRBV19,TRBD1,few,CATQDRGNQPQHF
TRBV27,.,.,CASSLLGSNQPQHF
TRBV5-1,.,.,CASSLGGPGETQYF
TRBV27,TRBD1,.,CASSSTGWESPLHF
TRBV19,TRBD2,.,CASKRGMAGANVLTF
TRBV4-1,.,few,CASSQVFGGKIYEQYF
TRBV11-3,.,.,CASSSTPDTQYF
TRBV28,TRBD2,.,CASRGGTSDPTTGELFF
TRBV28,.,.,CASRLAFTDTQYF
TRBV9,TRBD1,.,CASQTGMYGELFF
TRBV19,TRBD1,.,CASSIAGTGGYEQYF
TRBV6-6,.,few,CASSQRQANYGYTF
TRBV29-1,.,.,CSVTRTGGTEAFF
TRBV10-3,TRBD2,.,CAISDRTSGSYEQYF
TRBV19,.,.,CASSIAGLIVEYLPRNEQFF
TRBV6-5,TRBD2,.,CASSPFSGVTYEQYF
TRBV7-2,.,.,CASSLWSFNSPLHF
TRBV28,TRBD1,.,CASSLMGQATDTQYF
TRBV7-2,.,.,CASSPQGGRGYEQYF
TRBV2,.,.,CASSENIPPEQYF
TRBV11-3,TRBD1,.,CASSAGMGQGARYNEQFF
TRBV11-2,TRBD1,once,CASSPGQGDRVPPLHF
TRBV11-2,TRBD2,few,CASSLGLAGGREQYF
TRBV7-3,.,.,CASSLRAGELFF
TRBV6-6,.,.,CASSYVTGNTQYF
TRBV4-2,.,.,CASSQDDGQTYEQYF
TRBV4-3,.,.,CASSQEQSFGSPLHF
TRBV15,TRBD1,.,CATSREDRGSETQYF
TRBV6-6,.,.,CASYSTGNQPQHF
TRBV6-1,TRBD1,.,CASIDRGYPGEQYF
TRBV6-5,TRBD1,.,CASRYMTGTSKAFF
TRBV27,.,few,CASSLLGMGDTEAFF
TRBV9,TRBD1,.,CASSGGQGYEKLFF
TRBV29-1,.,.,CSAGQPNTEAFF
TRBV5-1,.,.,CASSVQSGSQPQHF
TRBV7-2,.,.,CASSPDGRGDTIYF
TRBV7-2,TRBD1,.,CASSSGQRLGEQYF
TRBV4-2,.,once,CASSQAGGGNEKLFF
TRBV7-9,TRBD2,.,CASAGLAATDTQYF
TRBV5-1,.,.,CASSLDGTGELFF
TRBV19,.,.,CASNGGTLRTGELFF
TRBV7-2,.,.,CASSAGRISYNEQFF
TRBV9,.,.,CASSVASGRPNTEAFF
TRBV7-2,TRBD1,.,CASSRGTGGVYEQYF
TRBV19,TRBD1,.,CASSMRTGRGETQYF
TRBV27,TRBD1,.,CASSSTGGYYGYTF